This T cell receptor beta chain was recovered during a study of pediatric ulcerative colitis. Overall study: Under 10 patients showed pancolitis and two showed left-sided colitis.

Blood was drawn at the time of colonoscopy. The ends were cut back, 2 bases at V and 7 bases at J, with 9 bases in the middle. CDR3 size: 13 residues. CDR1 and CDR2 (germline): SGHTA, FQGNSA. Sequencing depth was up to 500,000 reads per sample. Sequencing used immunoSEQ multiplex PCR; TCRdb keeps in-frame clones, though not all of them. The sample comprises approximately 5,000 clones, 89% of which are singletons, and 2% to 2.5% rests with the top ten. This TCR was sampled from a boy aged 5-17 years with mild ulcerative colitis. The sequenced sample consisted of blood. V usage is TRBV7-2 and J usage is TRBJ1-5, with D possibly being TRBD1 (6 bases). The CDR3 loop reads CASSLTGFQPQHF. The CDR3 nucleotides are TGTGCCAGCAGCTTAACAGGGTTCCAGCCCCAGCATTTT.